The entry below describes one T cell receptor beta chain. The antigen remains unidentified. The data originate from a study of CXCR3-negative and CXCR3-positive naive CD8 T cells. Study conclusions and caveats: Similar levels of surface CD5 were seen between naive subsets; TCR strength was inferred from TRB CDR3 properties. Memory, not naive, CXCR3-negative and CXCR3-positive cells differed in TRBV-TRBJ usage. The study found CXCR3 expression partially decreased after cryopreservation and ran most assays on fresh PBMCs. CXCR3-positive naive cells carried more hydrophobic TRB CDR3s than CXCR3-negative ones.

Preparation of TRB cDNA libraries relied on 5' RACE carrying UMI labels. TCRdb re-called the 5' RACE reads and catalogs CDR3 proteins one per entry, DNA excluded. The table gives 120,000 to 150,000 distinct CDR3 sequences; the top ten clones make up 0.25% to 0.3% of it. The length of the CDR3 is 13 residues. Looked up from germline, CDR1 is SQVTM and CDR2 is ANQGSEA. This sequence originates from a human donor in good health. Some clones in this sample may be carry-over from other donors' samples. The sample comprised naive CXCR3+ CD8+ T cells from blood. Described subset: CD45RO-CCR7+CD27+CD95- naive CD8+ T cells expressing CXCR3 (TNR3+). V usage is TRBV29-1 and J usage is TRBJ1-2; TCRdb calls TRBD1, which cannot be checked without DNA. Here the CDR3 reads CSLWTGGKLGYTF.